These T cell receptor beta chains were read from a single sample in a study of CD8+CD57+ T cells in acquired aplastic anemia. TCRdb reprocessed the reads with MiXCR, giving one entry per CDR3 protein. The sample carries about 170,000 distinct CDR3 sequences, 35% to 55% recorded once. Material: sorted CD4+, CD8+, or CD8+CD57+ T cells (not recorded which) from PBMCs. Every receptor here comes from a human donor in good health. Both conserved end residues are part of each CDR3. D genes are given only for firm matches. Expanded clones are given a class, and other clones once, few, many or no size at all.

V gene	D gene	J gene	clone size	CDR3 length	CDR3 protein	CDR3 DNA
TRBV5-1	NA	TRBJ1-2	many	17	CASSLLARDTMSGGYTF	TGCGCCAGCAGCTTGCTCGCCCGGGACACTATGAGCGGAGGCTACACCTTC
TRBV30	TRBD1	TRBJ1-5	NA	16	CAWGHPDRGLVQPQHF	TGTGCCTGGGGCCATCCGGACAGGGGATTGGTACAGCCCCAGCATTTT
TRBV19	NA	TRBJ2-3	many	14	CASSIDGPRDTQYF	TGTGCCAGTAGTATAGATGGGCCGCGAGATACGCAGTATTTT
TRBV20-1	NA	TRBJ1-6	many	13	CSASSDSNSPLHF	TGCAGTGCTAGTAGTGACAGTAATTCACCCCTCCACTTT
TRBV15	TRBD2	TRBJ2-1	NA	16	CATSSDGEGMYNEQFF	TGTGCCACCAGCAGCGATGGGGAGGGAATGTACAATGAGCAGTTCTTC
TRBV20-1	TRBD2	TRBJ2-3	many	15	CSARDASGSTDTQYF	TGCAGTGCTAGAGACGCTAGCGGTTCCACAGATACGCAGTATTTT
TRBV28	NA	TRBJ1-2	NA	13	CASGPTGNYGYTF	TGTGCCAGCGGGCCCACAGGGAACTATGGCTACACCTTC
TRBV29-1	NA	TRBJ2-7	NA	12	CSVAGSSYEQYF	TGCAGCGTGGCGGGTAGCTCCTACGAGCAGTACTTC
TRBV5-1	TRBD1	TRBJ1-1	NA	14	CASSRGQGTTEAFF	TGCGCCAGCAGCCGGGGACAGGGAACCACTGAAGCTTTCTTT
TRBV7-2	NA	TRBJ2-3	many	16	CASSAQGLLGTDTQYF	TGTGCCAGCAGCGCACAGGGATTGTTGGGCACAGATACGCAGTATTTT
TRBV6-5	NA	TRBJ2-6	many	15	CASSYALSGANVLTF	TGTGCCAGCAGTTACGCCCTCTCTGGGGCCAACGTCCTGACTTTC
TRBV5-6	TRBD1	TRBJ2-7	many	12	CASRTGGAEQYF	TGTGCCAGTCGGACAGGGGGCGCCGAGCAGTACTTC
TRBV6-1	NA	TRBJ1-2	many	13	CASSEGMGGGYTF	TGTGCCAGCAGTGAAGGTATGGGCGGCGGCTACACCTTC
TRBV4-2	NA	TRBJ1-1	many	14	CASSQDRGDTEAFF	TGTGCCAGCAGCCAAGACAGGGGCGACACTGAAGCTTTCTTT
TRBV5-1	NA	TRBJ2-2	NA	15	CASSNTGSNTGELFF	TGCGCCAGCAGCAATACGGGGTCGAACACCGGGGAGCTGTTTTTT
TRBV20-1	NA	TRBJ2-3	many	15	CSARGLQGSTDTQYF	TGCAGTGCTAGGGGGCTCCAGGGCAGCACAGATACGCAGTATTTT
TRBV7-2	NA	TRBJ2-5	NA	15	CASSLGPAGQETQYF	TGTGCCAGCAGCTTAGGTCCGGCGGGGCAAGAGACCCAGTACTTC
TRBV5-1	NA	TRBJ2-3	NA	13	CASRPLYTDTQYF	TGCGCCAGCCGCCCTTTGTACACAGATACGCAGTATTTT
TRBV19	NA	TRBJ2-7	NA	13	CASSIGYMYEQYF	TGTGCCAGTAGTATCGGGTACATGTACGAGCAGTACTTC
TRBV7-2	NA	TRBJ2-7	NA	13	CASRTLASYEQYF	TGTGCCAGCAGGACCCTAGCGTCCTACGAGCAGTACTTC
TRBV29-1	NA	TRBJ2-5	NA	13	CSVSGGPRETQYF	TGCAGCGTTTCCGGTGGGCCAAGAGAGACCCAGTACTTC
TRBV9	TRBD2	TRBJ2-1	NA	20	CASSACAGRLARANCNEQFF	TGTGCCAGCAGCGCCTGTGCGGGTCGACTAGCGAGAGCCAATTGCAATGAGCAGTTCTTC
TRBV7-2	NA	TRBJ2-1	NA	12	CASSFFNNEQFF	TGTGCCAGCAGCTTTTTCAACAATGAGCAGTTCTTC
TRBV2	NA	TRBJ1-1	NA	12	CASSEPGREAFF	TGTGCCAGCAGTGAACCGGGCAGAGAAGCTTTCTTT
TRBV20-1	TRBD1	TRBJ1-2	many	15	CSASTGTGGIYGYTF	TGCAGTGCTAGCACCGGGACAGGGGGCATCTATGGCTACACCTTC
TRBV12-3/TRBV12-4	TRBD2	TRBJ2-1	few	17	CASSLVRGGLSYNEQFF	TGTGCCAGCAGTTTAGTTCGCGGGGGACTCTCCTACAATGAGCAGTTCTTC
TRBV15	NA	TRBJ2-3	few	17	CATSGQRGVPSTDTQYF	TGTGCCACCAGCGGACAAAGGGGTGTACCGAGCACAGATACGCAGTATTTT
TRBV20-1	NA	TRBJ1-1	once	13	CSARKVGGTEAFF	TGCAGTGCTAGGAAGGTCGGTGGGACTGAAGCTTTCTTT
TRBV19	NA	TRBJ1-1	NA	12	CASSPTWVTPFF	TGTGCCAGTAGCCCTACATGGGTAACGCCTTTCTTT
TRBV2	NA	TRBJ1-4	many	13	CAGRYGRNEKLFF	TGTGCCGGGCGGTACGGACGAAATGAAAAACTGTTTTTT
TRBV5-1	TRBD2	TRBJ2-1	many	14	CASSFTSGYNEQFF	TGCGCCAGCAGCTTTACTAGCGGCTACAATGAGCAGTTCTTC
TRBV9	NA	TRBJ2-3	few	14	CASSVVGAWDTQYF	TGTGCCAGCAGCGTAGTGGGAGCTTGGGATACGCAGTATTTT
TRBV6-5	TRBD1	TRBJ2-6	many	16	CASNTGGADGANVLTF	TGTGCCAGCAATACAGGGGGCGCGGATGGGGCCAACGTCCTGACTTTC
TRBV7-3	TRBD2	TRBJ2-3	NA	16	CASSSLHGGGTDTQYF	TGTGCCAGCAGCTCCCTCCACGGGGGGGGCACAGATACGCAGTATTTT